The next 17 T cell receptor beta chains were all read from a single sample in a study of blood T cell repertoires in COVID-19. Data came from immunoSEQ multiplex PCR; TCRdb stores just in-frame clones and leaves some out. The sample records approximately 63,000 clones, over 75% being singletons. Sequencing used peripheral blood. The source of these receptors is a woman in her sixties with COVID-19, enrolled during active disease.

The V and J genes are TRBV4-1 and TRBJ1-5; D is undetermined. V was shortened by 0 bases and J by 2 bases, with 11 bases between the two germline ends. Per germline, CDR1 MGHRA and CDR2 YSYEKL. CDR3 length: 16 residues. The chain's CDR3 is CASSQDGTRGNQPQHF. The DNA for the CDR3 is TGCGCCAGCAGCCAAGATGGCACGCGGGGCAATCAGCCCCAGCATTTT.

V usage is TRBV11-3 and J usage is TRBJ2-3; D possibly corresponds to TRBD1 (6 bases). Germline V lookup: CDR1 SGHNT, CDR2 YENEEA. The CDR3 is 14 amino acids. Trimming pared 3 bases from V and 2 bases from J, leaving 9 bases between. CDR3 loop: CASSLDRFTDTQYF. The CDR3 DNA follows: TGTGCCAGCAGCTTGGACAGATTCACAGATACGCAGTATTTT.

This clone showed up just a few times. The V and J genes are TRBV12-2 and TRBJ2-7; the D call of TRBD2 is as the table states it, not checked on the DNA. TRBV12-2 is assigned pseudogene status. This CDR3 is 23 amino acids long. For the CDR3, the DNA is TGTGCAAGTCGCTACCTCAGGGCTAGCGTACGGCCCCCAACCCTTTCCAGCTCCTACGAGCAGTACTTC. Residues: CASRYLRASVRPPTLSSSYEQYF.

The chain combines TRBV19 with TRBJ1-2, with TRBD1 matching 9 bases. The CDR3 contains 14 residues. Germline V lookup: CDR1 LNHDA, CDR2 SQIVND (reference sequence). V shed 4 bases and J 5 bases; nucleotides not matched to a gene: 5. The CDR3 DNA reads as TGTGCCAGTAGTAGGGGACAGGGAGCATATGGCTACACCTTC. Translation gives CASSRGQGAYGYTF. The whole variable domain, remainder taken from reference TRBV19 and TRBJ1-2, is DGGITQSPKYLFRKEGQNVTLSCEQNLNHDAMYWYRQDPGQGLRLIYYSQIVNDFQKGDIAEGYSVSREKKESFPLTVTSAQKNPTAFYLCASSRGQGAYGYTFGSGTRLTVV.

In its sample, this clone was seen once. The chain employs TRBV28 and TRBJ1-1, with TRBD1 as a possible D gene (6 bases). Trimming shortened V by 7 bases and J by 2 bases, and 17 bases separated the two germline ends. The CDR3 runs to 15 residues. Per germline, CDR1 MDHEN and CDR2 SYDVKM. The CDR3 DNA sequence: TGTGCCAGCAAACTACACCAGGGGTTTAACACTGAAGCTTTCTTT. Protein: CASKLHQGFNTEAFF.

The chain employs TRBV18 and TRBJ1-2, with no clear D. Trimming removed 2 bases at V and 4 bases at J, with 8 bases between. The CDR3 totals 13 residues. CDR1 and CDR2 from the germline V gene are KGHSH and LQKENI. CDR3 region: CASSPAESYGYTF. The CDR3 DNA follows: TGTGCCAGCTCACCAGCAGAAAGCTATGGCTACACCTTC.

This sequence joins TRBV6-5 and TRBJ1-2; TRBD1 aligns across 8 bases. The V gene end was trimmed by 7 bases and the J gene end by 0 bases; junction bases not matched to a gene: 7. Per germline, CDR1 MNHEY and CDR2 SVGAGI. The CDR3 runs to 15 residues. The CDR3 DNA follows: TGTGCCAGCATCGCCAGGGGGCTAGCTAACTATGGCTACACCTTC. Protein product: CASIARGLANYGYTF.

The chain couples TRBV14 to TRBJ2-1; 8 bases match TRBD2. This CDR3 has 18 residues. The junction had 12 bases not matched to a gene; V was cut back by 4 bases and J by 1 base. Germline values: CDR1 SGHDN, CDR2 FVKESK. The CDR3 DNA follows: TGTGCCAGCAGCCTCCGCGGGGCTAGCGGGTGGTCCTACAATGAGCAGTTCTTC. It is translated as CASSLRGASGWSYNEQFF.

The chain couples TRBV5-5 to TRBJ2-5; maybe TRBD2 (5 bases). The V end was cut by 4 bases, the J end by 5 bases, with 15 bases between. Germline V gives CDR1 SGHKS, CDR2 YYEKEE (reference sequence). The CDR3 length is 14 residues. The DNA of the CDR3 is TGTGCCAGCAGCGACCGTACGGGGTCCGAGACCCAGTACTTC. Translating it yields CASSDRTGSETQYF. Combining the CDR3 with reference TRBV5-5 and TRBJ2-5 gives the whole variable domain DAGVTQSPTHLIKTRGQQVTLRCSPISGHKSVSWYQQVLGQGPQFIFQYYEKEERGRGNFPDRFSARQFPNYSSELNVNALLLGDSALYLCASSDRTGSETQYFGPGTRLLVL.

V gene TRBV5-1 combines with J gene TRBJ1-5; 9 nucleotides agree with TRBD1. V was clipped by 4 bases and J by 2 bases; unmatched bases: 16. This CDR3 is 19 amino acids long. Germline V gene sequence: CDR1 SGHRS, CDR2 YFSETQ. Here the CDR3 reads CASSPIPRQGGLGNQPQHF. CDR3 bases: TGCGCCAGCAGCCCAATACCACGACAGGGGGGTCTGGGCAATCAGCCCCAGCATTTT.

In this sample, this clone turned up a few times. The chain employs TRBV19 and TRBJ1-5; 7 bases align to TRBD1. Germline CDR1 and CDR2: LNHDA and SQIVND (reference sequence). V lost 3 bases to trimming and J lost 2 bases; unmatched junction nucleotides: 7. The CDR3 is made up of 16 amino acids. The chain's CDR3 is CASSITGDQGNQPQHF. CDR3 nucleotides: TGTGCCAGTAGTATTACAGGGGATCAGGGCAATCAGCCCCAGCATTTT.

This clone showed up just once. A junction end diverges from the germline sequence, so it may reflect a read error. The CDR3 bases are TGTGCCAGCAGTTTAGGGGGACACCCTTATGGCTACACCTTC. Translation: CASSLGGHPYGYTF. The chain combines TRBV7-8 with TRBJ1-2, with D perhaps matching TRBD1 (6 bases). The CDR3 consists of 14 residues. Germline CDR1 reads SGHVS; CDR2 reads FQNEAQ.

This clone was seen a single time. The V gene is TRBV28, the J gene TRBJ2-5, with 7 bases lining up with TRBD2. The germline gives CDR1 MDHEN, CDR2 SYDVKM. The CDR3 is 14 residues long. V was pared by 2 bases and J by 5 bases, with 5 bases of the junction left unmatched. CDR3 bases: TGTGCCAGCAGTTTACAGGCCGGGGGGGAGACCCAGTACTTC. It codes for CASSLQAGGETQYF.

The chain recombines TRBV5-1 with TRBJ1-1, with 7 bases matching TRBD1. CDR1 is SGHRS, CDR2 YFSETQ, per germline. Trimming took 3 bases from V and 4 from J; bases not matched to a gene: 3. There are 13 residues in the CDR3. CDR3 loop: CASSYNRGTEAFF. CDR3 in DNA: TGCGCCAGCAGCTATAACAGGGGCACTGAAGCTTTCTTT.

The rearrangement links TRBV27 to TRBJ1-3; unclear D gene. The CDR3 has 16 residues. Germline V gene lookup returns CDR1 MNHEY and CDR2 SMNVEV (reference sequence). Trimming removed 3 bases from V and 0 bases from J, with 12 bases in between. CDR3 DNA sequence: TGTGCCAGCAGTTTTGGCAGCGGTAGCTCTGGAAACACCATATATTTT. It yields the protein CASSFGSGSSGNTIYF.

The chain is built from TRBV19 and TRBJ1-5; no firm D call. The V gene's germline CDR1 is LNHDA and CDR2 SQIVND (reference sequence). The CDR3 sequence is 14 residues long. With 7 bases removed from V and 4 bases from J, the gap between germline ends came to 14 bases. The CDR3 region has the DNA TGTGCCAGTAAATGGGCGGGGATGAATCAGCCCCAGCATTTT. Its protein product is CASKWAGMNQPQHF.

This chain links TRBV28 with TRBJ1-3; D may be TRBD1 (6 bases). The CDR3 is made up of 16 amino acids. Germline CDR1 is MDHEN and CDR2 is SYDVKM. V was trimmed by 4 bases and J by 4 bases, leaving 17 bases between them. CDR3 in amino acids: CASSSKRRGSGNTIYF. DNA of the CDR3: TGTGCCAGCAGTTCGAAAAGAAGGGGGTCCGGAAACACCATATATTTT.